This TCR beta chain was observed in a study of shared clonotypes between healthy human individuals. This table comes from immunoSEQ multiplex PCR, and its TCRdb copy is limited to in-frame clones, with some not included. The repertoire has roughly 2.2 million clones, approximately 95% of them found once; the top ten carry under 0.45%. From germline, CDR1 is MNHEY and CDR2 SMNVEV (reference sequence). CDR3 length equals 15 residues. Germline trimming cut 5 bases from V and 4 bases from J; bases unmatched to any gene: 7. Sequencing input: naive CD4+ T cells from PBMCs. Sample subset: CD45RA+ positively selected. The sequence was collected from a man between 18 and 29 years old in good health. Some clones in this sample may be carry-over from other donors' samples. V gene TRBV27 combines with J gene TRBJ2-1, with 8 bases identical to TRBD2. CDR3 in amino acids: CASSPQRGRYNEQFF. CDR3 DNA: TGTGCCAGCAGTCCCCAGCGCGGGAGGTACAATGAGCAGTTCTTC.